Below are 9 T cell receptor beta chains sequenced from a single sample in a study of OX40 agonist ivuxolimab in advanced cancers. The method was immunoSEQ multiplex PCR; TCRdb's version includes in-frame clones alone and lacks a portion of them. This table holds about 89,000 clones, roughly 88% found once. The specimen comprised CD4+ or CD8+ T cells sorted from blood, sampled in a trial of the OX40 agonist ivuxolimab. Every receptor here comes from an adult with an advanced solid tumor such as melanoma, head and neck, liver or kidney cancer.

J is TRBJ2-7 and V is TRBV5-6; 10 positions match TRBD2. Germline CDR1 is SGHDT and CDR2 is YYEEEE. V lost 9 bases and J lost 2; bases outside the gene matches: 8. The CDR3 has 14 amino acids. This CDR3 reads CATRSGGEPYEQYF. In DNA, the CDR3 is TGTGCCACACGCAGCGGGGGGGAACCCTACGAGCAGTACTTC.

The chain has TRBV9 and TRBJ2-7; weak D call: TRBD1 (6 bases). The CDR3 covers 14 residues. CDR1 SGDLS and CDR2 YYNGEE come from the germline V gene. V lost 0 bases to trimming and J lost 7 bases, with 14 bases between them. In nucleotides, the CDR3 is TGTGCCAGCAGCGTAGGCAGGGGATCTAGGGAGCAGTACTTC. Translating gives CASSVGRGSREQYF.

The chain links TRBV5-4 to TRBJ1-1; 7 bases line up with TRBD1. With V trimmed by 3 bases and J by 1 base, 6 bases remained unmatched. The germline V gene has CDR1 SGHNT and CDR2 YYREEE (reference sequence). The CDR3 runs 15 residues. This CDR3 reads CASSSSTGRNTEAFF. CDR3 sequence (DNA): TGTGCCAGCAGCTCCTCGACAGGGAGGAACACTGAAGCTTTCTTT. Filled out from reference TRBV5-4 and TRBJ1-1, the complete variable domain reads ETGVTQSPTHLIKTRGQQVTLRCSSQSGHNTVSWYQQALGQGPQFIFQYYREEENGRGNFPPRFSGLQFPNYSSELNVNALELDDSALYLCASSSSTGRNTEAFFGQGTRLTVV.

The CDR3: CASSLKGSSEKLFF. CDR3 bases: TGTGCCAGCAGCTTGAAAGGTTCAAGTGAAAAACTGTTTTTT. The chain has TRBV5-6 and TRBJ1-4; D unclear. CDR1 is SGHDT, CDR2 YYEEEE, per germline. Trimming removed 1 base from V and 7 bases from J, with 11 bases in between. The length of the CDR3 is 14 residues.

The chain is built from TRBV4-1 and TRBJ2-1; the D is unclear. The CDR3 covers 11 residues. Between the trimmed V and J ends, which lost 0 bases and 12 bases, there was a span of 6 bases. The germline V gene has CDR1 MGHRA and CDR2 YSYEKL. The CDR3 sequence: CASSQDVAQFF. In DNA, the CDR3 is TGCGCCAGCAGCCAAGATGTCGCGCAGTTCTTC.

V usage is TRBV19 and J usage is TRBJ2-5, with D maybe TRBD2 (5 bases). V lost 8 bases and J 5 bases, leaving 12 bases between the germline ends. CDR1 is LNHDA, CDR2 SQIVND, per germline (reference sequence). This CDR3 spans 12 amino acids. The CDR3 sequence: CASSHRGETQYF. The CDR3 DNA reads as TGTGCCAGTTCGCACCGCGGGGAGACCCAGTACTTC.

Only one count was recorded for this clone. V and J are TRBV5-1 and TRBJ1-1; tentative D call: TRBD1 (5 bases). The CDR3 covers 16 residues. Per germline, CDR1 SGHRS and CDR2 YFSETQ. V lost 2 bases and J lost 1, with 15 bases in between. CDR3 sequence reads: CASSFAGDGGNTEAFF. The CDR3 DNA is TGCGCCAGCAGCTTTGCTGGGGACGGTGGGAACACTGAAGCTTTCTTT.

The gene calls are TRBV7-2 and TRBJ2-4; tentatively, D is TRBD1 or TRBD2 (5 bases each). Deletions cut 3 bases from V and 1 base from J, with 22 bases between. CDR3 length: 19 residues. Germline-derived CDR1 and CDR2 are SGHTA and FQGNSA. The DNA for the CDR3 is TGTGCCAGCAGCTTCCTTCCCAGGGTGCGGACTTGGGCCAAAAACATTCAGTACTTC. Amino acids: CASSFLPRVRTWAKNIQYF.

This chain uses TRBV27 with TRBJ1-6; 9 bases line up with TRBD1. J was trimmed by 9 bases and V by 2 bases; bases with no gene match: 5. Germline V gene data show CDR1 as MNHEY and CDR2 as SMNVEV (reference sequence). The CDR3 contains 15 residues. The CDR3 is CASSLRGQGSSPLHF. The CDR3 DNA is TGTGCCAGCAGTTTAAGGGGACAGGGAAGTTCACCCCTCCACTTT.